This is a list of T cell receptor beta chains from one sample in a study of T cell responses to AZD1222 COVID-19 vaccine. Clones were read by immunoSEQ multiplex PCR, and TCRdb kept only the in-frame ones, dropping some. The sample comprises approximately 140,000 clones, about 91% of which are singletons, and 1.4% rests with the top ten. The sequencing here drew on peripheral blood, taken on day 0 of AZD1222 vaccination. The origin of the receptors is an adult in good health. CDR3s include the opening cysteine and the closing phenylalanine or tryptophan. The D gene is left open where the match is weak. Where a row states a size, it is once, few, many or the class of an expanded clone; other rows omit it.

V	size	J	D	DNA	CDR3
TRBV6-5	NA	TRBJ1-1	NA	TGTGCCAGCAGTCGGTCGCTCATGAACACTGAAGCTTTCTTT	CASSRSLMNTEAFF
TRBV27	NA	TRBJ2-1	TRBD2	TGTGCCAGCAACAATTTAGCGGGAGACGTAGTCAATGAGCAGTTCTTC	CASNNLAGDVVNEQFF
TRBV7-9	NA	TRBJ2-7	TRBD2	TGTGCCAGCAGCTTGGGCGGGGGGACACCCTACGAGCAGTACTTC	CASSLGGGTPYEQYF
TRBV24-1	NA	TRBJ2-2	NA	TGTGCCACCACGACGGAGAACACCGGGGAGCTGTTTTTT	CATTTENTGELFF
TRBV10-3	once	TRBJ1-3	NA	TGTGCCATCAGTGACGACCCTTTCTCTGGAAACACCATATATTTT	CAISDDPFSGNTIYF
TRBV7-6	NA	TRBJ2-2	TRBD1	TGTGCCAGCAGCTTACTGGACAGGTCCGAAGGCGGGGAGCTGTTTTTT	CASSLLDRSEGGELFF
TRBV18	NA	TRBJ1-5	NA	TGTGCCAGCTCACCAGGGATTGATCAGCCCCAGCATTTT	CASSPGIDQPQHF
TRBV6-4	NA	TRBJ1-5	NA	TGTGCCAGCAGTGAGAGGGCAGTAGGTCAGCCCCAGCATTTT	CASSERAVGQPQHF
TRBV2	NA	TRBJ2-3	NA	TGTGCCAGCAGTGTAGCTCAGGCTAGCACAGATACGCAGTATTTT	CASSVAQASTDTQYF
TRBV28	NA	TRBJ2-1	TRBD2	TGTGCCAGCCTCCCTGGGGGACTAGCGGAATACAATGAGCAGTTCTTC	CASLPGGLAEYNEQFF
TRBV2	NA	TRBJ2-2	NA	TGTGCCAGCAGTGACAGGGAAACAGGGGAGCTGTTTTTT	CASSDRETGELFF
TRBV2	NA	TRBJ1-1	NA	TGTGCCAGATTTACAGGGCAGAACACTGAAGCTTTCTTT	CARFTGQNTEAFF
TRBV5-5	once	TRBJ2-7	NA	TGTGCCAGCAGCTTGGGGGGCTCTCGAATCCTGTCCTACGAGCAGTACTTC	CASSLGGSRILSYEQYF
TRBV7-8	NA	TRBJ2-7	NA	TGTGCCAGCAGCCTAGGGGGGGTATCCCCCTACGAGCAGTACTTC	CASSLGGVSPYEQYF
TRBV12-3/TRBV12-4	NA	TRBJ2-7	NA	TGTGCCAGCAGTTTACGGGGTAACTACGAGCAGTACTTC	CASSLRGNYEQYF
TRBV18	few	TRBJ1-5	NA	TGTGCCAGCTCACCAGGGGGGCCCCAGCCCCAGCATTTT	CASSPGGPQPQHF
TRBV12-5	NA	TRBJ2-3	NA	TGTGCTAGTGCAGGATCCACAGATACGCAGTATTTT	CASAGSTDTQYF
TRBV7-9	NA	TRBJ2-1	TRBD2	TGTGCCAGCAGCTTACCTAGCGGTCCAAAAAATCGCAATGAGCAGTTCTTC	CASSLPSGPKNRNEQFF
TRBV7-9	once	TRBJ2-3	NA	TGTGCCAGCAGCTTAGACGGGGGGCCAGCAGATACGCAGTATTTT	CASSLDGGPADTQYF
TRBV7-9	NA	TRBJ2-2	NA	TGTGCCAGCAGCGACGAGGACCCCGGGGAGCTGTTTTTT	CASSDEDPGELFF
TRBV4-3	NA	TRBJ2-6	NA	TGCGCCAGCAGCCAAGGACAGACTGGGGCCAACGTCCTGACTTTC	CASSQGQTGANVLTF
TRBV19	NA	TRBJ1-5	NA	TGTGCCAGTAGTCCCCGGGGCCTCAATCAGCCCCAGCATTTT	CASSPRGLNQPQHF
TRBV7-3	NA	TRBJ2-1	NA	TGTGCCAGCAGCTTGAACGGACCGGGAGCAATGTACAATGAGCAGTTCTTC	CASSLNGPGAMYNEQFF
TRBV28	NA	TRBJ1-4	TRBD1	TGTGCCAGCAGCCCTATGGACAGGCAGAGGGAAAAACTGTTTTTT	CASSPMDRQREKLFF
TRBV28	NA	TRBJ1-1	TRBD1	TGTGCCAGCAGTTTTCCGACAGGGTTGTTGAACACTGAAGCTTTCTTT	CASSFPTGLLNTEAFF
TRBV5-8	NA	TRBJ1-6	TRBD1	TGTGCCAGCAGATTGACAGGGGTTTCACCCCTCCACTTT	CASRLTGVSPLHF
TRBV7-2	once	TRBJ1-6	TRBD1	TGTGCCAGCAGCTTACACGGACAGGGAGGTGGTTCACCCCTCCACTTT	CASSLHGQGGGSPLHF
TRBV4-3	NA	TRBJ2-3	NA	TGCGCCAGCAGCCAGAGAGGGAGCACAGATACGCAGTATTTT	CASSQRGSTDTQYF
TRBV5-5	NA	TRBJ2-1	TRBD1	TGTGCCAGCCCTGAGGGACAGGGAGGCAATGAGCAGTTCTTC	CASPEGQGGNEQFF
TRBV12-5	NA	TRBJ2-2	NA	TGTGCTAGTGGCGAGACAGGTCCGCCGACCGGGGAGCTGTTTTTT	CASGETGPPTGELFF
TRBV9	NA	TRBJ2-5	NA	TGTGCCAGCAGCGCACACCGGGGCCCAGAAGAGACCCAGTACTTC	CASSAHRGPEETQYF
TRBV7-2	NA	TRBJ1-6	NA	TGTGCCAGCAGCTTGAACCCCCCCTCACCCCTCCACTTT	CASSLNPPSPLHF
TRBV7-9	NA	TRBJ1-5	NA	TGTGCCAGCAGCTTTCTGGGGGCGCAGCCCCAGCATTTT	CASSFLGAQPQHF
TRBV9	NA	TRBJ1-1	TRBD1	TGTGCCAGCAGCCCAAGGACAGGGGTGGGCACTGAAGCTTTCTTT	CASSPRTGVGTEAFF
TRBV27	NA	TRBJ1-1	TRBD1	TGTGCCAGCAGCATCACGGGACAGGGGGCAAAAGCTTTCTTT	CASSITGQGAKAFF
TRBV28	NA	TRBJ1-5	NA	TGTGCCAGCAGTGGAGTTACGGATAGCAATCAGCCCCAGCATTTT	CASSGVTDSNQPQHF
TRBV6-6	NA	TRBJ2-2	NA	TGTGCCAGCAGCCGACCCGGACAGGGAGGGATCACCGGGGAGCTGTTTTTT	CASSRPGQGGITGELFF
TRBV2	NA	TRBJ2-3	NA	TGTGCCAGCAGAGGCGGGATTAGCACAGATACGCAGTATTTT	CASRGGISTDTQYF
TRBV18	NA	TRBJ1-2	NA	TGTGCCAGCTCCCCCGGGACAAGGGAGGATGGCTACACCTTC	CASSPGTREDGYTF
TRBV12-3/TRBV12-4	NA	TRBJ2-7	NA	TGTGCCAGCAGTTTTGGGCCAGGCCGCGAGCAGTACTTC	CASSFGPGREQYF
TRBV18	NA	TRBJ2-1	NA	TGTGCCAGCTCACCAGTGTCGGGCAATGAGCAGTTCTTC	CASSPVSGNEQFF
TRBV5-6	NA	TRBJ1-2	TRBD1	TGTGCCAGCAGCTTGGGGGGGACAGGCCCGACTATCACCTTC	CASSLGGTGPTITF
TRBV15	NA	TRBJ2-3	NA	TGTGCCACCAGCAGACCCCCCCTGGGAGATACGCAGTATTTT	CATSRPPLGDTQYF
TRBV7-3	NA	TRBJ1-1	NA	TGTGCCAGCAGCTTCGGACCTAACACTGAAGCTTTCTTT	CASSFGPNTEAFF
TRBV19	NA	TRBJ2-1	NA	TGTGCCAGTAGTATTAGGGTCAATGAGCAGTTCTTC	CASSIRVNEQFF
TRBV27	once	TRBJ2-7	NA	TGTGCCAGCAGTTTCTCTGTTTCGGGAGGACGAGACAAAGGGGGGCATATAAACTACGAGCAGTACTTC	CASSFSVSGGRDKGGHINYEQYF
TRBV7-9	NA	TRBJ1-2	NA	TGTGCCAGCAGCTTCGGTAATTACGCGGACACCTTC	CASSFGNYADTF
TRBV9	NA	TRBJ2-2	TRBD1	TGTGCCAGCAGCGCGGGACAGTTTGGGACCGGGGAGCTGTTTTTT	CASSAGQFGTGELFF
TRBV5-1	NA	TRBJ2-3	TRBD2	TGCGCCAGCAGCTCGACTAGCGGGGGGACGGGAGATACGCAGTATTTT	CASSSTSGGTGDTQYF
TRBV18	NA	TRBJ2-6	NA	TGTGCCAGCTGCCCCCCTTCTGGGGCCAACGTCCTGACTTTC	CASCPPSGANVLTF
TRBV5-1	NA	TRBJ1-4	TRBD1	TGCGCCAGCAGCCTAGGACAGGGACCTAATGAAAAACTGTTTTTT	CASSLGQGPNEKLFF
TRBV14	NA	TRBJ1-1	NA	TGTGCCAGCACCCTATCGCTCAACACTGAAGCTTTCTTT	CASTLSLNTEAFF
TRBV5-1	NA	TRBJ2-1	TRBD2	TGCGCCAGCAGCTTGGGGACTAGCTCCTACAATGAGCAGTTCTTC	CASSLGTSSYNEQFF
TRBV7-6	once	TRBJ1-1	NA	TGTGCCAGCAGCTTAGTACGTCCTAGCCGGAACACTGAAGCTTTCTTT	CASSLVRPSRNTEAFF
TRBV19	NA	TRBJ1-4	TRBD1	TGTGCCAGTAGTGACAGGGGAGTACTCTCAACTAATGAAAAACTGTTTTTT	CASSDRGVLSTNEKLFF